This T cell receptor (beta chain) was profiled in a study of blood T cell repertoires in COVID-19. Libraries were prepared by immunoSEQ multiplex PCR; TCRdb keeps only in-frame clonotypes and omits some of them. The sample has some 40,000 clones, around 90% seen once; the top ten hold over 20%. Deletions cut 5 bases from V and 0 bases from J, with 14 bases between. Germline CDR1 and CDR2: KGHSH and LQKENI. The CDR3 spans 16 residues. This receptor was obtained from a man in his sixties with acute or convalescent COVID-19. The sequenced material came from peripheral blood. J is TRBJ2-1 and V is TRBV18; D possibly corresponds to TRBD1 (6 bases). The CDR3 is CASSIGQLSSYNEQFF. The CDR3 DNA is TGTGCCAGCTCAATCGGACAGCTTTCCTCCTACAATGAGCAGTTCTTC.